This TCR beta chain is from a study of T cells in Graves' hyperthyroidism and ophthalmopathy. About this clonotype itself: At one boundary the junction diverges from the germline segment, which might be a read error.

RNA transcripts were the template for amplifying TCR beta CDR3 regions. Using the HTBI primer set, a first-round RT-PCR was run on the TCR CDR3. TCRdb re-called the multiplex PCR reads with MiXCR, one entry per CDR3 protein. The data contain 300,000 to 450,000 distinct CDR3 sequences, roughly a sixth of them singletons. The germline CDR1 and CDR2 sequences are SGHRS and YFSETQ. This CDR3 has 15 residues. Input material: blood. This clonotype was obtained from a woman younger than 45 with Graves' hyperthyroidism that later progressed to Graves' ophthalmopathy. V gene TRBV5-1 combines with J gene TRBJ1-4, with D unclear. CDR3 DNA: TGCGCCAGCAGCTTGATCCCCGCAACTAATGAAGAACTGTTTTTT. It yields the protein CASSLIPATNEELFF.